Shown below are 3 T cell receptor beta chains from a single sample sequenced in a study of graft-versus-host responses after intestinal transplantation. Antigens for these TCRs are unknown. Libraries were prepared by immunoSEQ multiplex PCR; TCRdb keeps only in-frame clonotypes and omits some of them. The sample has 150,000 or so clones, 92% seen once. Specimen: unstimulated CD4+ T cells sorted from spleen or lymph node cells, collected before intestinal transplant. The receptors were sampled from a human donor who received an intestinal transplant.

The CDR3 DNA reads TGTGCCAGCAGTCCCCACGGACAGGCTAGACTGAATTCCTACGAGCAGTACTTC. Protein: CASSPHGQARLNSYEQYF. The J gene is TRBJ2-5, the V gene TRBV27; 7 nucleotides agree with TRBD1. The last part of the DNA fits TRBJ2-7 better; the J call may be wrong. This CDR3 is built from 18 residues. CDR1 is MNHEY, CDR2 SMNVEV, per germline (reference sequence).

The CDR3 DNA reads as TGTGCCAGCAGCCCCCAGTGGACCAATGAGCAGTTCTTC. Its protein is CASSPQWTNEQFF. The J gene is TRBJ2-1, the V gene TRBV7-2; D gene uncertain. Between the trimmed V and J ends, which lost 5 bases and 6 bases, there was a span of 11 bases. From germline, CDR1 is SGHTA and CDR2 FQGNSA. The CDR3 is 13 amino acids.

The chain combines TRBV7-9 with TRBJ2-5; TRBD2 aligns across 7 bases. CDR3 length: 14 amino acids. The germline V gene encodes CDR1 SEHNR and CDR2 FQNEAQ (reference sequence). The V gene end was trimmed by 4 bases and the J gene end by 3 bases; junction bases not matched to a gene: 5. The CDR3 is CASSYTSVKETQYF. The CDR3 nucleotides are TGTGCCAGCAGCTATACTAGCGTAAAAGAGACCCAGTACTTC. The full variable domain, its missing parts supplied by reference TRBV7-9 and TRBJ2-5, is DTGVSQNPRHKITKRGQNVTFRCDPISEHNRLYWYRQTLGQGPEFLTYFQNEAQLEKSRLLSDRFSAERPKGSFSTLEIQRTEQGDSAMYLCASSYTSVKETQYFGPGTRLLVL.